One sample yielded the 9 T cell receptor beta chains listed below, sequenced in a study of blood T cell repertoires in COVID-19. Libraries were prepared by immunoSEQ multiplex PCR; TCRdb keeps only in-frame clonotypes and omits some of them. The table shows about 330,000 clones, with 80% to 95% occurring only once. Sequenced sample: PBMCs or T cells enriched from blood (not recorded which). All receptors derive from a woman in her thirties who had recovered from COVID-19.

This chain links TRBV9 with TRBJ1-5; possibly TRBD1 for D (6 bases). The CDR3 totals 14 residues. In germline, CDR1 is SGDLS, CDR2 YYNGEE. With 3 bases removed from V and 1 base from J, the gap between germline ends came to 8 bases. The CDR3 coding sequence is TGTGCCAGCAGCGGTACAGGGAGCAATCAGCCCCAGCATTTT. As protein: CASSGTGSNQPQHF.

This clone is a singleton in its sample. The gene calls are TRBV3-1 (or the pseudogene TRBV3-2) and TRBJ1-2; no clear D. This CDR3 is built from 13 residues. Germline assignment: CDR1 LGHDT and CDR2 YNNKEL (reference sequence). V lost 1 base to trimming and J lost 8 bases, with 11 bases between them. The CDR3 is CASSQGSHEGYTF. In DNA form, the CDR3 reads TGTGCCAGCAGCCAAGGAAGCCATGAAGGCTACACCTTC.

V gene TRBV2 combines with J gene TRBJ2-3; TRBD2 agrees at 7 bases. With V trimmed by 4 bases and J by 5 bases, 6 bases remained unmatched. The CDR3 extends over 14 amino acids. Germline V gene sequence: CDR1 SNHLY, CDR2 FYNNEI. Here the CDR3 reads CASSGGGSRDTQYF. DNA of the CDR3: TGTGCCAGCAGTGGGGGCGGGAGTAGAGATACGCAGTATTTT.

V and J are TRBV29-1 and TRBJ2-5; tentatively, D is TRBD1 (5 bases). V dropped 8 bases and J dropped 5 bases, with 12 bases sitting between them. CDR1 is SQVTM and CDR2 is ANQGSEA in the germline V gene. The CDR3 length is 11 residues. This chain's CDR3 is CSLWQGETQYF. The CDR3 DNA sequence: TGCAGCCTTTGGCAGGGCGAGACCCAGTACTTC.

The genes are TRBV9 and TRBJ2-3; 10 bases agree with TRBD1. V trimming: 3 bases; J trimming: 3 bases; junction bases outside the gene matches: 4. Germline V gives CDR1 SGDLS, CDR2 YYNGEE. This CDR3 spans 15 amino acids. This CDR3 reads CASSGGDRGTDTQYF. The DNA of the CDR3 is TGTGCCAGCAGCGGCGGGGACAGGGGAACAGATACGCAGTATTTT.

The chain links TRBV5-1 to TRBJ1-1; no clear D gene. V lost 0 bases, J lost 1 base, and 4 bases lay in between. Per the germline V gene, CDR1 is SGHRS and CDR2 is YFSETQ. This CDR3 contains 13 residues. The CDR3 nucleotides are TGCGCCAGCAGCTTGGTGGCGAACACTGAAGCTTTCTTT. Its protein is CASSLVANTEAFF.

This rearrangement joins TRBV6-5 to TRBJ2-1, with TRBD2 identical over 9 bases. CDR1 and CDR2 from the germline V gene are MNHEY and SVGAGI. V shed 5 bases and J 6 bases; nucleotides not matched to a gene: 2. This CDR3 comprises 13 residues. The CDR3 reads CASSPTSGNEQFF. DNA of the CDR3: TGTGCCAGCAGTCCGACTAGCGGCAATGAGCAGTTCTTC.

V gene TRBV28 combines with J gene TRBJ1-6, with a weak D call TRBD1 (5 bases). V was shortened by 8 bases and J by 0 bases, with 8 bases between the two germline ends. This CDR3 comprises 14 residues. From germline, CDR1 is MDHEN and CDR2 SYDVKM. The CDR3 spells CASLTDSYNSPLHF. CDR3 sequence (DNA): TGTGCCAGCCTGACAGACTCCTATAATTCACCCCTCCACTTT.

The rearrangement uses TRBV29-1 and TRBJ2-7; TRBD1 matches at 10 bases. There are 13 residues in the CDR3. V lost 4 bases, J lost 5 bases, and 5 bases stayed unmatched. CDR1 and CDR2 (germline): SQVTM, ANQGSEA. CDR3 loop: CSVVGTGVNEQYF. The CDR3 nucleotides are TGCAGCGTTGTCGGGACAGGGGTAAACGAGCAGTACTTC.